The clone carrying this TCR beta chain was picked up a small number of times. Its antigen remains unknown. The data are from a study of T cell repertoires in ileal Crohn's disease. Study in general: Postoperative therapy was given to about half: around 12 thiopurines, 15 to 20 anti-TNF agents.

Assay: immunoSEQ multiplex PCR; the TCRdb copy retains only in-frame clones and omits some. This sample has about 2,300 clones, with around 66% found just once. General study findings and limits: Mucosal expansions were suggested to be mainly CD8 T cells.

The CDR3 contains 16 residues. The rearrangement joins TRBV21-1 to TRBJ2-7; TRBD2 is the table's D call, not checked against the DNA. TRBV21-1 is a pseudogene segment. The sample comprised ileal tissue. The clonotype was recovered from an adult with Crohn's disease. This CDR3 is CASSKMMSLASYEQYF. The CDR3 nucleotides read TGTGCCAGCAGCAAAATGATGAGTCTAGCCTCCTACGAGCAGTACTTC.